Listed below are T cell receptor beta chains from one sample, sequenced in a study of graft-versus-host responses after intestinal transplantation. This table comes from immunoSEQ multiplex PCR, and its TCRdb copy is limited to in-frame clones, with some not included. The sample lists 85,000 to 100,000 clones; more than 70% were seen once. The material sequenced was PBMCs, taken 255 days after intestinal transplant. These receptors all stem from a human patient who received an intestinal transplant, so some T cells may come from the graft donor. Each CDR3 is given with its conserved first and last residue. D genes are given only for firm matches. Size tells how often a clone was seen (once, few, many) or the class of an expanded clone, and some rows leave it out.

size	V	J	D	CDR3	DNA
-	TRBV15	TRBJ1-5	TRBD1	CATSPTGGGRQPQHF	TGTGCCACCAGTCCCACAGGGGGCGGACGACAGCCCCAGCATTTT
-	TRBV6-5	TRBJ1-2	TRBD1	CASSYGTGPYGYTF	TGTGCCAGCAGTTACGGGACAGGGCCCTATGGCTACACCTTC
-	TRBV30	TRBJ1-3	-	CAWSGETGNTIYF	TGTGCCTGGAGTGGGGAGACTGGAAACACCATATATTTT
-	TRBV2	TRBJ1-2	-	CASSARKADF	TGTGCCAGCAGTGCTCGTAAGGCGGACTTC
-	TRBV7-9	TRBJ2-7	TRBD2	CASSLTERTSGRSYEQYF	TGTGCCAGCAGCCTTACGGAAAGGACTAGCGGGAGGTCCTACGAGCAGTACTTC
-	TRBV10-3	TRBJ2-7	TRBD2	CAAGTSGSNYEQYF	TGTGCCGCGGGGACTAGCGGGTCAAACTACGAGCAGTACTTC
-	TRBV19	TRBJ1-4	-	CASSIYSFATNEKLFF	TGTGCCAGTAGTATATATAGCTTTGCAACTAATGAAAAACTGTTTTTT
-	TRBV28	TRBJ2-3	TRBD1	CASSAVPGQGRTDTQYF	TGTGCCAGCAGTGCAGTTCCGGGACAGGGACGCACAGATACGCAGTATTTT
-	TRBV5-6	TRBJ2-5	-	CASSVVFEETQYF	TGTGCCAGCAGCGTCGTATTCGAAGAGACCCAGTACTTC
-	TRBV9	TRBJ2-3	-	CASSVEPGGTDTQYF	TGTGCCAGCAGCGTAGAACCGGGGGGCACAGATACGCAGTATTTT
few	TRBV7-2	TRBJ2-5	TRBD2	CASSLDGRGQETQYF	TGTGCCAGCAGCTTAGATGGGAGGGGCCAAGAGACCCAGTACTTC
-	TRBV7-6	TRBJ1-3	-	CASSSRPLDSTAGNTIYF	TGTGCCAGCAGCTCCCGCCCCCTCGACAGTACGGCTGGAAACACCATATATTTT
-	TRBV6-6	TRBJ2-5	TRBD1	CASSYFGDRPQETQYF	TGTGCCAGCAGTTATTTCGGGGACAGGCCCCAAGAGACCCAGTACTTC
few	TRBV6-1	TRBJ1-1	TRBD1	CAGTIGTVENTEAFF	TGTGCCGGGACGATTGGGACAGTTGAGAACACTGAAGCTTTCTTT
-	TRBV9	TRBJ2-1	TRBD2	CASSVPSGGADEQFF	TGTGCCAGCAGCGTACCCAGCGGGGGGGCGGATGAGCAGTTCTTC
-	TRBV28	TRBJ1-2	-	CAGEGGYGYTF	TGTGCCGGAGAGGGGGGCTATGGCTACACCTTC
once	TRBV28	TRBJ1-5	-	CASSSPGETDRLQPQHF	TGTGCCAGCAGTTCTCCCGGCGAGACCGACCGTCTGCAGCCCCAGCATTTT
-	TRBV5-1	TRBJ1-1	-	CASSRRDTEAFF	TGCGCCAGCAGCCGGAGGGACACTGAAGCTTTCTTT
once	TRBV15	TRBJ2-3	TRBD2	CATSRLGLAGGPNTDTQYF	TGTGCCACCAGCCGCCTCGGGCTAGCGGGGGGGCCTAACACAGATACGCAGTATTTT
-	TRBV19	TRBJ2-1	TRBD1	CASSIQGQGYNEQFF	TGTGCCAGTAGTATTCAGGGACAGGGCTACAATGAGCAGTTCTTC
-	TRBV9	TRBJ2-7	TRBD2	CASSPLAGGSYEQYF	TGTGCCAGCAGCCCCCTAGCGGGAGGCTCCTACGAGCAGTACTTC
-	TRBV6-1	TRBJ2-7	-	CASSERPGVVSYEQYF	TGTGCCAGCAGTGAACGTCCAGGGGTTGTCTCCTACGAGCAGTACTTC
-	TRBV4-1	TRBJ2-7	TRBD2	CASRQRGNSYEQYF	TGCGCCAGCAGACAGCGGGGGAATTCCTACGAGCAGTACTTC
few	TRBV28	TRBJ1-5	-	CASAQQPQHF	TGTGCCAGCGCTCAACAGCCCCAGCATTTT
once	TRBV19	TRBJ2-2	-	CASTSGANANTGELFF	TGTGCCAGTACGTCAGGGGCCAACGCGAACACCGGGGAGCTGTTTTTT
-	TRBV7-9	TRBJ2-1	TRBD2	CASSLGSGGGNEQFF	TGTGCCAGCAGCTTAGGGAGCGGGGGCGGTAATGAGCAGTTCTTC
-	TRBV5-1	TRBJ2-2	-	CASSLQGTGELFF	TGCGCCAGCAGCCTCCAGGGTACCGGGGAGCTGTTTTTT
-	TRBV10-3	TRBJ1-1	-	CAIRSTENTEAFF	TGTGCCATCAGATCGACAGAGAACACTGAAGCTTTCTTT
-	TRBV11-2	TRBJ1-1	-	CASSARGDTEAFF	TGTGCCAGCAGCGCCCGGGGGGACACTGAAGCTTTCTTT
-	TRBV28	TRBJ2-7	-	CASSPQGEKASGSPSRSYEQYF	TGTGCCAGCAGCCCCCAGGGGGAGAAGGCTAGCGGGTCACCTTCTCGGTCCTACGAGCAGTACTTC
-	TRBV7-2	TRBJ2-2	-	CASSLGVANTGELFF	TGTGCCAGCAGCTTAGGGGTGGCGAACACCGGGGAGCTGTTTTTT
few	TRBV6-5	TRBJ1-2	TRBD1	CASRRTGAFYGYTF	TGTGCCAGCAGGAGGACAGGGGCCTTCTATGGCTACACCTTC
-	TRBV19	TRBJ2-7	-	CASSITPPGGGPYEQYF	TGTGCCAGTAGTATAACCCCCCCGGGCGGGGGCCCTTACGAGCAGTACTTC
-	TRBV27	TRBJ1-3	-	CASSSHSGNTIYF	TGTGCCAGCAGTTCCCATTCTGGAAACACCATATATTTT
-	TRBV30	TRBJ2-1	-	CAWRRGLEDEQFF	TGTGCCTGGAGACGGGGGCTGGAGGATGAGCAGTTCTTC
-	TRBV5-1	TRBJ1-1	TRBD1	CASSLEGTGPNTEAFF	TGCGCCAGCAGCTTGGAAGGGACAGGGCCTAACACTGAAGCTTTCTTT
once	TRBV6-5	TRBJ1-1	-	CASRKTGNTEAFF	TGTGCCAGCAGGAAAACAGGGAACACTGAAGCTTTCTTT
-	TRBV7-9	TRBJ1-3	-	CASSLDRVGGNTIYF	TGTGCCAGCAGCTTAGACAGGGTCGGTGGAAACACCATATATTTT
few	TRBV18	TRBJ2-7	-	CASSPQAASYEQYF	TGTGCCAGCTCACCACAAGCAGCTTCCTACGAGCAGTACTTC
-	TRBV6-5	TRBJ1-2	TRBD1	CASSAGTGQWDGYTF	TGTGCCAGCAGTGCCGGGACAGGGCAGTGGGATGGCTACACCTTC
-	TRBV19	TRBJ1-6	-	CASSIVGVNSPLHF	TGTGCCAGTAGTATCGTGGGGGTTAATTCACCCCTCCACTTT
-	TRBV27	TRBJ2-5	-	CASSSVVGDDQETQYF	TGTGCCAGCAGTTCGGTTGTGGGGGACGACCAAGAGACCCAGTACTTC
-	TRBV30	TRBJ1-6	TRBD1	CAWSKGQENSPLHF	TGTGCCTGGAGTAAGGGACAGGAGAACTCACCCCTCCACTTT
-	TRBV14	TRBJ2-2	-	CASSVAGTGELFF	TGTGCCAGCAGCGTTGCGGGGACCGGGGAGCTGTTTTTT
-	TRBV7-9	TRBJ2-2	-	CASSSNTGELFF	TGTGCCAGCAGCTCGAACACCGGGGAGCTGTTTTTT
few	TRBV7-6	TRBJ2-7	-	CASSLAIGEQYF	TGTGCCAGCAGCTTAGCAATAGGCGAGCAGTACTTC
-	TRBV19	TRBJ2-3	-	CASSPTAHTQYF	TGTGCCAGTAGTCCGACAGCCCATACGCAGTATTTT
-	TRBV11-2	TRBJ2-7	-	CASSHDGPTYEQYF	TGTGCCAGCAGCCACGACGGGCCGACCTACGAGCAGTACTTC
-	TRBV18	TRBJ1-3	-	CASSPQQQSGNTIYF	TGTGCCAGCTCACCACAACAGCAATCAGGAAACACCATATATTTT
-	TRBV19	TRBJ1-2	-	CASSIDSTGYGYTF	TGTGCCAGTAGTATAGATTCGACGGGATATGGCTACACCTTC
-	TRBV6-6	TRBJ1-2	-	CASSYTQQGPYGYTF	TGTGCCAGCAGTTACACCCAACAGGGACCCTATGGCTACACCTTC
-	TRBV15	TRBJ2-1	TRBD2	CATSRGAVAGEQFF	TGTGCCACCAGCAGAGGAGCGGTAGCGGGTGAGCAGTTCTTC
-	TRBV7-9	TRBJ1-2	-	CASSLGQLNYGYTF	TGTGCCAGCAGCCTAGGGCAGCTCAACTATGGCTACACCTTC
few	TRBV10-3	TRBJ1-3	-	CAISGDRQVSGNTIYF	TGTGCCATCAGCGGGGATAGACAGGTCTCTGGAAACACCATATATTTT
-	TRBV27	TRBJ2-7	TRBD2	CASSLREGPFYEQYF	TGTGCCAGCAGTCTTCGGGAGGGCCCTTTTTACGAGCAGTACTTC
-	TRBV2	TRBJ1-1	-	CASRAGGGGTEAFF	TGTGCCAGCAGGGCCGGGGGAGGAGGGACTGAAGCTTTCTTT
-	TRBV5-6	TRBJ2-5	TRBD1	CASSSGTASRETQYF	TGTGCCAGCAGCTCCGGGACAGCCTCCCGGGAGACCCAGTACTTC
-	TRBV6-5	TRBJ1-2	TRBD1	CASSYAGGGYGYTF	TGTGCCAGCAGTTACGCAGGGGGCGGCTATGGCTACACCTTC